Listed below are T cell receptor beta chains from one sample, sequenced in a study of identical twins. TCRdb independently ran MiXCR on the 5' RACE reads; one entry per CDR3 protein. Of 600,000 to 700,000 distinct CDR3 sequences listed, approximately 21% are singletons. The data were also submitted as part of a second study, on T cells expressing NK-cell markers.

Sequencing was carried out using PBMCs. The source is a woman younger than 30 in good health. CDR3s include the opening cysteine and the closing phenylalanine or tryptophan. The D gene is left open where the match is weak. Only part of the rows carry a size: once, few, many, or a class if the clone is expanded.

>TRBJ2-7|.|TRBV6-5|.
CASSSQAYEQYF
TGTGCCAGCAGTTCGCAGGCGTACGAGCAGTACTTC
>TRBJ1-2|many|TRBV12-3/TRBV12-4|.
CASSRHAGGQHGYTF
TGTGCCAGCAGCCGCCACGCGGGAGGGCAACATGGCTACACCTTC
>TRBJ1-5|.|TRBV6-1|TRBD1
CATNPGTGFNQPQHF
TGTGCCACCAACCCTGGGACAGGTTTCAATCAGCCCCAGCATTTT
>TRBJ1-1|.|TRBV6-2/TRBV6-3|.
CASSYSRGKNTEAFF
TGTGCCAGCAGTTACTCGCGGGGGAAGAACACTGAAGCTTTCTTT
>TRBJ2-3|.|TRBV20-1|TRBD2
CSAHGTSGSKTDTQYF
TGCAGTGCCCATGGGACTAGCGGGAGTAAAACAGATACGCAGTATTTT
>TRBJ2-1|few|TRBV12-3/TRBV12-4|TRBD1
CASSPGQGRNNEQFF
TGTGCCAGCAGCCCCGGACAGGGTAGGAACAATGAGCAGTTCTTC
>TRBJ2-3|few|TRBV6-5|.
CASSFKAPRTGTDTQYF
TGTGCCAGCAGTTTTAAGGCCCCAAGGACTGGGACAGATACGCAGTATTTT
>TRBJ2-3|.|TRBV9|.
CASSVARTVGDTQYF
TGTGCCAGCAGCGTAGCTCGGACGGTTGGAGATACGCAGTATTTT
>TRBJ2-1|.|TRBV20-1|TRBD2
CSATLGGTSGYNEQFF
TGCAGTGCCACGCTGGGGGGGACTAGCGGTTACAATGAGCAGTTCTTC
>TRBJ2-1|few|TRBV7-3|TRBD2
CASSLPASGNEQFF
TGTGCCAGCAGCTTACCCGCTAGCGGAAATGAGCAGTTCTTC
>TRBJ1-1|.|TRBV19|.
CASNRNTEAFF
TGTGCCAGTAATAGGAACACTGAAGCTTTCTTT
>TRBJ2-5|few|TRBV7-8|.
CASSPPWRDDEETQYF
TGTGCCAGCAGCCCCCCTTGGCGGGACGACGAAGAGACCCAGTACTTC
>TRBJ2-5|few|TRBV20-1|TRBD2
CSARDLLAGKQETQYF
TGCAGTGCTAGAGATTTACTAGCGGGCAAACAAGAGACCCAGTACTTC
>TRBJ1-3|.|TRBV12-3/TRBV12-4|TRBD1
CASPRGSGNTIYF
TGTGCCTCCCCCAGGGGGTCTGGAAACACCATATATTTT
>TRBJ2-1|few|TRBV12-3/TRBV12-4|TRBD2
CASSASGGAYNEQFF
TGTGCCAGCAGTGCTAGCGGGGGGGCCTACAATGAGCAGTTCTTC
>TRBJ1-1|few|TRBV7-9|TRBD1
CASRGDRGIGGTEAFF
TGTGCCAGCAGGGGAGACAGGGGAATCGGAGGTACTGAAGCTTTCTTT
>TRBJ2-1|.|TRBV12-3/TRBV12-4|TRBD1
CASSLRGGWEQFF
TGTGCCAGCAGTTTGCGAGGGGGCTGGGAGCAGTTCTTC